Listed below are T cell receptor beta chains from one sample, sequenced in a study of cytomegalovirus exposure and HLA in healthy donors. Profiling relied on immunoSEQ multiplex PCR, and the TCRdb table lists in-frame clones only, not all of them. The sample has 200,000 to 250,000 clones; approximately 80% are singletons. Source material: PBMCs. All receptors derive from a woman aged 30 to 39 in good health and CMV-seropositive. Each CDR3 is given with its conserved first and last residue. D genes are given only for firm matches. Part of the rows lack a size; the others show once, few, many or a class for expanded clones.

v_gene,d_gene,abundance,j_gene,CDR3nt,CDR3aa
TRBV7-6,-,-,TRBJ2-7,TGTGCCAGCAGCTTAATGGCAGGGACTGAGCAGTACTTC,CASSLMAGTEQYF
TRBV9,-,-,TRBJ1-5,TGTGCCAGCAGCGTAGTTTCAGGGCGGCAGGGGAATCAGCCCCAGCATTTT,CASSVVSGRQGNQPQHF
TRBV5-1,-,-,TRBJ2-1,TGCGCCAGCAGCTTTGGAGCTGAGCAGTTCTTC,CASSFGAEQFF
TRBV11-2,TRBD2,-,TRBJ2-7,TGTGCCAGCAGCCTAAGACTAGCGGGAGGGCTCTACGAGCAGTACTTC,CASSLRLAGGLYEQYF
TRBV5-1,-,-,TRBJ1-2,TGCGCCAGCAGCTTGGAGATGGGGTATGGCTACACCTTC,CASSLEMGYGYTF
TRBV7-8,-,-,TRBJ1-2,TGTGCCAGCAGCTTAGGGGGGACGGCGTATGGCTACACCTTC,CASSLGGTAYGYTF
TRBV27,-,few,TRBJ2-1,TGTGCCAGCAGCCTATCGAGGGTATGGGAGCAGTTCTTC,CASSLSRVWEQFF
TRBV5-1,-,-,TRBJ2-2,TGCGCCAGCAGCTCAACACCTTCCACCGGGGAGCTGTTTTTT,CASSSTPSTGELFF
TRBV15,-,-,TRBJ2-7,TGTGCCACCAGCAGTATAGCGATTAACCCCTACGAGCAGTACTTC,CATSSIAINPYEQYF
TRBV2,-,-,TRBJ2-1,TGTGCCAGCAGGGAATCGGTTGTTAAAGGGGACAATGAGCAGTTCTTC,CASRESVVKGDNEQFF
TRBV27,-,-,TRBJ1-2,TGTGCCAGCAGTTTATCCCCGGGGGCAGAGTATGGCTACACCTTC,CASSLSPGAEYGYTF
TRBV10-3,-,-,TRBJ2-1,TGTGCCATCAGTGGAGGGGTCTACAATGAGCAGTTCTTC,CAISGGVYNEQFF
TRBV7-9,-,-,TRBJ2-7,TGTGCCAGCAGCTTTAGGGGGGTCGAGCAGTACTTC,CASSFRGVEQYF
TRBV5-5,-,-,TRBJ2-7,TGTGCCAGCAGCACGGCGGGTAACTACGAGCAGTACTTC,CASSTAGNYEQYF
TRBV7-3,-,-,TRBJ2-7,TGTGCCAGCAGCTTATCTGGGCATTCAACGCAGTACTTC,CASSLSGHSTQYF
TRBV30,-,-,TRBJ2-7,TGTGCCTGGAGTGTAGTTTCTTCCGCTTACGAGCAGTACTTC,CAWSVVSSAYEQYF
TRBV9,-,-,TRBJ2-5,TGTGCCAGCAGCCTCCCAGGGAAAGAGACCCAGTACTTC,CASSLPGKETQYF
TRBV13,-,-,TRBJ2-7,TGTGCCAGCAGCTTCCGGGACTTAGGCTACGAGCAGTACTTC,CASSFRDLGYEQYF
TRBV30,-,-,TRBJ1-1,TGTGCCTTCCTTCCGGGGCACCAGAACACTGAAGCTTTCTTT,CAFLPGHQNTEAFF
TRBV5-6,-,once,TRBJ1-5,TGTGCCAGCAGCAAAAGGGACCGCCACCCTAGCAATCAGCCCCAGCATTTT,CASSKRDRHPSNQPQHF
TRBV10-3,-,few,TRBJ1-1,TGTGCCATCAGTGAGGGGAACACTGAAGCTTTCTTT,CAISEGNTEAFF
TRBV4-2,-,-,TRBJ2-3,TGTGCCAGCAGCCAACAGCAGGAGGGCGGTACAGATACGCAGTATTTT,CASSQQQEGGTDTQYF
TRBV5-6,TRBD1,-,TRBJ1-4,TGTGCCAGCAGCCTAGGGGGCTCCCCTAATGAAAAACTGTTTTTT,CASSLGGSPNEKLFF
TRBV5-6,-,few,TRBJ2-7,TGTGCCAGCAGCCATAACTACGAGCAGTACTTC,CASSHNYEQYF
TRBV11-2,-,-,TRBJ1-2,TGTGCCAGCAGCTTAGAGGGCGTATTGTATGGCTACACCTTC,CASSLEGVLYGYTF
TRBV5-1,TRBD1,once,TRBJ2-7,TGCGCCAGCAGCCGGGACAGGGGGTTTGTCGAGCAGTACTTC,CASSRDRGFVEQYF
TRBV15,-,-,TRBJ2-7,TGTGCCACCAGCAGAGATCTGAAGACCTACGAGCAGTACTTC,CATSRDLKTYEQYF
TRBV5-6,-,-,TRBJ1-5,TGTGCCAGCAGCTCCCTGATCGGTAATCAGCCCCAGCATTTT,CASSSLIGNQPQHF
TRBV2,TRBD2,-,TRBJ2-7,TGTGCCAGCAGTGGAGGACTAGCGGGACTCGAGCAGTACTTC,CASSGGLAGLEQYF
TRBV19,TRBD2,-,TRBJ2-7,TGTGCCAGTAATAGTCCGGCGGGGGGGCCCAACGAGCAGTACTTC,CASNSPAGGPNEQYF
TRBV9,TRBD1,once,TRBJ1-2,TGTGCCAGCACCAGGACAGGGTATGACTATGGCTACACCTTC,CASTRTGYDYGYTF
TRBV5-1,TRBD2,-,TRBJ2-1,TGCGCCAGCAGCCTGGGGACTAGCGGGAGCTCCTACAATGAGCAGTTCTTC,CASSLGTSGSSYNEQFF
TRBV5-1,-,-,TRBJ1-4,TGCGCCAGCAGCTTGGGAACAGGAGCTGAAAAACTGTTTTTT,CASSLGTGAEKLFF
TRBV18,-,-,TRBJ1-1,TGTGCCAGCTCACCACAGGAAGGCTTGAACACTGAAGCTTTCTTT,CASSPQEGLNTEAFF
TRBV28,TRBD1,-,TRBJ1-1,TGTGCCAGCAGTCGGGACAGTAACACTGAAGCTTTCTTT,CASSRDSNTEAFF
TRBV5-6,-,-,TRBJ2-7,TGTGCCAGCAGCTTGTCTACACTACCGGCCTACGAGCAGTACTTC,CASSLSTLPAYEQYF
TRBV9,-,-,TRBJ2-1,TGTGCCAGCAGCGTGGGGTCCGGGTCTATCTCCAACAATGAGCAGTTCTTC,CASSVGSGSISNNEQFF
TRBV7-8,TRBD2,-,TRBJ2-3,TGTGCCAGCAGTCATCCGGGACTAGTGGGAGATACGCAGTATTTT,CASSHPGLVGDTQYF
TRBV6-5,-,-,TRBJ2-1,TGTGCCAGCAGTTACTCGGCCGAAAATCGCTACAATGAGCAGTTCTTC,CASSYSAENRYNEQFF
TRBV19,-,few,TRBJ1-5,TGTGCCAGTAAAGCGACAGACTCATATCAGCCCCAGCATTTT,CASKATDSYQPQHF
TRBV5-1,-,-,TRBJ2-5,TGCGCCAGCAGCTTGGCCCCGGAGACCCAGTACTTC,CASSLAPETQYF
TRBV7-9,TRBD1,-,TRBJ2-6,TGTGCCAGCAGCTCGAGACGGCCGGGACAGATCTCTGGGGCCAACGTCCTGACTTTC,CASSSRRPGQISGANVLTF
TRBV18,TRBD1,-,TRBJ2-2,TGTGCCAGCTCACGGACAGGGGCGAACACCGGGGAGCTGTTTTTT,CASSRTGANTGELFF
TRBV7-2,TRBD2,-,TRBJ2-7,TGTGCCAGCAGCTCCCGGCCGGGGACTAGCTCCTACGAGCAGTACTTC,CASSSRPGTSSYEQYF
TRBV6-1,-,-,TRBJ2-3,TGTGCCAGCAGTGATCGCTCGGACACCCACACAGATACGCAGTATTTT,CASSDRSDTHTDTQYF
TRBV11-2,-,once,TRBJ2-7,TGTGCCACCAACAACTTCGCGGGCAGGGCAGGGTACGAGCAGTACTTC,CATNNFAGRAGYEQYF
TRBV28,-,-,TRBJ1-2,TGTGCCACGGTTCTTCGCGGGGCGACGGGCTACACCTTC,CATVLRGATGYTF
TRBV11-3,-,once,TRBJ2-7,TGTGCCAGCAGCTTGGCCAACTACGAGCAGTACTTC,CASSLANYEQYF
TRBV6-6,TRBD1,-,TRBJ2-2,TGTGCCAGCAGAGCTTCCGGGACAGGGGACTCCGGGGAGCTGTTTTTT,CASRASGTGDSGELFF
TRBV10-3,-,-,TRBJ1-1,TGTGCCATCAGCACTACAGAGAACACTGAAGCTTTCTTT,CAISTTENTEAFF
TRBV12-5,TRBD1,few,TRBJ1-3,TGTGCTAGTGGTGTGACAGGGACAATCTCCTCTGGAAACACCATATATTTT,CASGVTGTISSGNTIYF
TRBV6-5,-,-,TRBJ1-1,TGTGCCAGCAGTTACTCCCGGACGGGAACTGAAGCTTTCTTT,CASSYSRTGTEAFF